The source of this T cell receptor (beta chain) is a study of T-cell reconstitution after alpha-beta-depleted transplantation in children. General study points: It was newly produced T cells that mostly accounted for T-cell counts and diversity one year after transplant.

Construction of the TCRbeta library involved unique molecular identifiers. TCRdb reprocessed the PCR reads with MiXCR, giving one entry per CDR3 protein. The table shows 750,000 to 950,000 distinct CDR3 sequences, with under 20% occurring only once. To note about this clonotype: Antigen specificity is unknown.

CDR3 length: 14 amino acids. Trimming shortened V by 7 bases and J by 0 bases, and 11 bases separated the two germline ends. The sample here was PBMCs, mostly from graft donor cells, taken 360 days after TCRalphabeta/CD19-depleted stem cell transplant. The chain has TRBV12-3 or TRBV12-4 and TRBJ2-3; D is uncertain. The receptor's source is a male patient between 10 and 17 years old who had a stem cell transplant for acute lymphoblastic leukemia, so the T cells may come from the graft donor. The CDR3 loop reads CASTQEPSTDTQYF. As DNA, the CDR3 is TGTGCCAGCACCCAGGAACCTAGCACAGATACGCAGTATTTT.